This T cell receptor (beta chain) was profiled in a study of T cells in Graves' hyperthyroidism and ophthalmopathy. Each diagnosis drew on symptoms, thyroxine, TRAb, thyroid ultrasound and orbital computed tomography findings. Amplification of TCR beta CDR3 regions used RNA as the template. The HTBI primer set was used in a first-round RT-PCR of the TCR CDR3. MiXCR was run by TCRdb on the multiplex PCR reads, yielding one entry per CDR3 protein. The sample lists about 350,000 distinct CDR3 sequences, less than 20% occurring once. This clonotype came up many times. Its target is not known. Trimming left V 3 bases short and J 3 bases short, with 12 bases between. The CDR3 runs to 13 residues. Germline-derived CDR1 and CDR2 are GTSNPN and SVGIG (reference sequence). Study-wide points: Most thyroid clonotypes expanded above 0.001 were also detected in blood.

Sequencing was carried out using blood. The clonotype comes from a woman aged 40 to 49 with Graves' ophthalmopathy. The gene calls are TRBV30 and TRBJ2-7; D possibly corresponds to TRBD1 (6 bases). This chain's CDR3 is CAWRDSIYYEQYF. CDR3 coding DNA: TGTGCCTGGAGGGACAGTATCTACTACGAGCAGTACTTC.